The 5 T cell receptor beta chains below all came from one sample that was sequenced in a study of cytomegalovirus exposure and HLA in healthy donors. A multiplex PCR was run with 60 Vbeta primers and 13 Jbeta primers. Some clones are missing from TCRdb's copy, which holds only in-frame ones; the method was immunoSEQ multiplex PCR. Here the sample spans approximately 120,000 clones, about 80% being singletons. Sequenced material: PBMCs. These receptors originate from a man aged 40-49 years in good health and CMV-seronegative.

This clone was picked up one time. The V call is TRBV5-6, the J call TRBJ2-4; TRBD1 might be the D (6 bases). Germline V gene sequence: CDR1 SGHDT, CDR2 YYEEEE. V shed 4 bases and J shed 0 bases, with 20 bases lying between them. This CDR3 has 18 residues. CDR3 nucleotide sequence: TGTGCCAGCAGCGAGTTGACAGGAGTATTTCTAGCCAAAAACATTCAGTACTTC. Translation gives CASSELTGVFLAKNIQYF. The entire variable domain, with the rest obtained from reference TRBV5-6 and TRBJ2-4, is as follows: DAGVTQSPTHLIKTRGQQVTLRCSPKSGHDTVSWYQQALGQGPQFIFQYYEEEERQRGNFPDRFSGHQFPNYSSELNVNALLLGDSALYLCASSELTGVFLAKNIQYFGAGTRLSVL.

The chain uses TRBV2 and TRBJ2-7; D might be TRBD1 (6 bases). V lost 6 bases and J lost 0, with 12 bases in between. CDR1 is SNHLY and CDR2 is FYNNEI in the germline V gene. The CDR3 extends over 14 amino acids. As DNA, the CDR3 is TGTGCCAGCAGGGACAGTCGAAGCTCCTACGAGCAGTACTTC. Translation: CASRDSRSSYEQYF.

A single count supports this clone. The chain carries TRBV7-9 and TRBJ1-3, with D uncertain. This CDR3 region has 14 residues. V was clipped by 0 bases and J by 0 bases, with 3 bases between them. Germline CDR1 and CDR2: SEHNR and FQNEAQ (reference sequence). CDR3 amino acids: CASSLAASGNTIYF. The CDR3 DNA sequence: TGTGCCAGCAGCTTAGCGGCCTCTGGAAACACCATATATTTT.

CDR3 nucleotides: TGTGCCAGCAGCCCACAGGGGCCCATGAACACTGAAGCTTTCTTT. It specifies CASSPQGPMNTEAFF. This rearrangement joins TRBV11-2 to TRBJ1-1; TRBD1 aligns across 7 bases. The CDR3 extends over 15 amino acids. V was clipped by 5 bases and J by 0 bases; unmatched bases: 6. Looked up from germline, CDR1 is SGHAT and CDR2 is FQNNGV.

This clone occurred once. The chain links TRBV11-3 to TRBJ2-3; possibly TRBD1 for D (6 bases). V was pared by 5 bases and J by 6 bases, with 12 bases between. From germline, CDR1 is SGHNT and CDR2 YENEEA. This CDR3 has 13 residues. The CDR3 protein is CASSTIQGDTQYF. DNA of the CDR3: TGTGCCAGCAGCACGATTCAGGGGGATACGCAGTATTTT. Full variable domain (missing parts from reference TRBV11-3 and TRBJ2-3): EAGVVQSPRYKIIEKKQPVAFWCNPISGHNTLYWYLQNLGQGPELLIRYENEEAVDDSQLPKDRFSAERLKGVDSTLKIQPAELGDSAVYLCASSTIQGDTQYFGPGTRLTVL.